The sequence of this TCR beta chain was determined in a study of control samples from healthy donors and cancer patients. Only in-frame clones appear in the TCRdb table, and some are missing; sequencing was by immunoSEQ multiplex PCR. The table shows under 140,000 clones, with 70% to 90% occurring only once. The V end lost 6 bases, the J end lost 0 bases, and 12 bases lay between the germline ends. The CDR3 extends over 15 amino acids. CDR1 is LNHDA and CDR2 is SQIVND in the germline V gene (reference sequence). The origin of this receptor is a woman aged 55-70 years with lung cancer. The sample consisted of PBMCs. This sequence joins TRBV19 and TRBJ1-5; D ambiguous. The DNA for the CDR3 is TGTGCCAGTAGCCTTGATCTATATAGCAATCAGCCCCAGCATTTT. This translates into CASSLDLYSNQPQHF.